This entry features one T cell receptor (beta chain) sequence. Antigen: not known. A much larger clone sits a single nucleotide away, making a read error possible. The germline V gene has CDR1 LGHDT and CDR2 YNNKEL (reference sequence). The CDR3 loop spans 13 amino acids. This sample stems from a study of T cells in Graves' hyperthyroidism and ophthalmopathy. Study outcomes and limitations: The majority of expanded thyroid clonotypes above 0.001 also appeared in blood.

TCR beta CDR3 regions were amplified from RNA transcripts. A set of HTBI primers served as the primers for a first-round RT-PCR of the TCR CDR3. From the multiplex PCR reads, TCRdb called clonotypes with MiXCR, one entry per CDR3 protein. The data contain 300,000 to 400,000 distinct CDR3 sequences, about 14% of them singletons. This receptor was taken from a woman between 55 and 75 years old with Graves' hyperthyroidism. This chain joins TRBV3-1 and TRBJ2-4, with a possible D match to TRBD2 (5 bases). The sequencing sample was made of blood. The CDR3 spells CATSRLWGDIQYF. CDR3 in DNA: TGTGCCACCAGCCGCCTCTGGGGAGACATTCAGTACTTC.